One and the same sample provided the 8 T cell receptor beta chains below, sequenced in a study of cytomegalovirus exposure and HLA in healthy donors (TCRdb year 2017). To prepare the library, the immunoSEQ multiplex PCR assay was applied. A mixture of 60 forward primers for TCR Vbeta segments and 13 reverse primers for TCR Jbeta segments was used in the multiplex PCR. Not all clones reach the TCRdb copy of this immuneACCESS table, which keeps in-frame sequences only. Checked studies attribute under half of the gap to unresolved V genes and leave the rest unexplained. The sample includes about 230,000 clones, with over 75% observed a single time. Jointly, the top ten make up about 0.5% of the sample. The sequenced material came from PBMCs. The receptors were gathered from a boy under 18 in good health and CMV-seronegative.

The V call is TRBV5-1, the J call TRBJ2-7; weak D call: TRBD2 (6 bases). This CDR3 region has 15 residues. Per germline, CDR1 SGHRS and CDR2 YFSETQ. Trimming cost V 3 bases and J 4 bases, with 17 bases left between them. CDR3 in amino acids: CASSSRLEGQYEQYF. In DNA, the CDR3 is TGCGCCAGCAGCTCCAGACTAGAAGGGCAGTACGAGCAGTACTTC.

The rearrangement uses TRBV7-9 and TRBJ1-4; D is uncertain. Germline lookup yields CDR1 SEHNR and CDR2 FQNEAQ (reference sequence). This CDR3 is built from 15 residues. The V end was cut by 1 base, the J end by 6 bases, with 12 bases between. CDR3 sequence (DNA): TGTGCCAGCAGCTTAGGAGAGACGGAGGATGAAAAACTGTTTTTT. Its translation is CASSLGETEDEKLFF.

This sequence joins TRBV5-6 and TRBJ1-2; 9 bases line up with TRBD1. CDR3 size: 16 residues. Trimming took 4 bases from V and 8 from J; bases not matched to a gene: 15. From germline, CDR1 is SGHDT and CDR2 YYEEEE. The CDR3 nucleotides are TGTGCCAGCAGCGGGCTATCGACAGGGGGAGTCATCGGCTACACCTTC. Amino acids: CASSGLSTGGVIGYTF. Full variable domain (missing parts from reference TRBV5-6 and TRBJ1-2): DAGVTQSPTHLIKTRGQQVTLRCSPKSGHDTVSWYQQALGQGPQFIFQYYEEEERQRGNFPDRFSGHQFPNYSSELNVNALLLGDSALYLCASSGLSTGGVIGYTFGSGTRLTVV.

The CDR3 DNA is TGCGCCAGCAGCCTATACCGCACTTCGGATCAGCCCCAGCATTTT. Its translation is CASSLYRTSDQPQHF. This rearrangement joins TRBV4-1 to TRBJ1-5; D not resolved. The CDR3 is 15 residues long. Germline CDR1 is MGHRA and CDR2 is YSYEKL. Between the trimmed V and J ends, which lost 4 bases and 5 bases, there was a span of 15 bases.

This sequence joins TRBV7-6 and TRBJ2-2; possibly TRBD1 for D (5 bases). The CDR3 covers 17 residues. Germline-derived CDR1 and CDR2 are SGHVS and FNYEAQ. V was trimmed by 1 base and J by 0 bases, leaving 12 bases between them. The CDR3 protein is CASSLVLRGTNTGELFF. The DNA for the CDR3 is TGTGCCAGCAGCTTAGTTTTAAGGGGCACGAACACCGGGGAGCTGTTTTTT.

The genes are TRBV23-1 and TRBJ1-1; no definite D call. TRBV23-1 is an ORF for which the function is uncertain. The CDR3 covers 18 residues. Trimming stripped 0 bases from V and 0 bases from J, with 17 bases between. The CDR3 is CASSQSGVRQAMNTEAFF. The DNA for the CDR3 is TGCGCCAGCAGTCAATCGGGAGTGAGGCAGGCCATGAACACTGAAGCTTTCTTT.

This clone has just one count. This chain links TRBV6-4 with TRBJ2-3; TRBD2 matches at 7 bases. CDR3 length equals 15 residues. V shed 6 bases and J 4 bases; nucleotides not matched to a gene: 10. The germline CDR1 and CDR2 sequences are MRHNA and SNTAGT. The CDR3 sequence: CASRLSGIDSDTQYF. DNA for the CDR3: TGTGCCAGCAGATTAAGCGGGATAGACTCAGATACGCAGTATTTT.

The gene calls are TRBV28 and TRBJ1-2; 7 bases agree with TRBD1. Germline V gene data show CDR1 as MDHEN and CDR2 as SYDVKM. V shed 5 bases, J shed 3 bases, and the junction held 9 bases outside the gene matches. The CDR3 length is 15 residues. The CDR3, as DNA: TGTGCCAGCAGTGCCACTACAGGGGTAGACTATGGCTACACCTTC. Translation: CASSATTGVDYGYTF.